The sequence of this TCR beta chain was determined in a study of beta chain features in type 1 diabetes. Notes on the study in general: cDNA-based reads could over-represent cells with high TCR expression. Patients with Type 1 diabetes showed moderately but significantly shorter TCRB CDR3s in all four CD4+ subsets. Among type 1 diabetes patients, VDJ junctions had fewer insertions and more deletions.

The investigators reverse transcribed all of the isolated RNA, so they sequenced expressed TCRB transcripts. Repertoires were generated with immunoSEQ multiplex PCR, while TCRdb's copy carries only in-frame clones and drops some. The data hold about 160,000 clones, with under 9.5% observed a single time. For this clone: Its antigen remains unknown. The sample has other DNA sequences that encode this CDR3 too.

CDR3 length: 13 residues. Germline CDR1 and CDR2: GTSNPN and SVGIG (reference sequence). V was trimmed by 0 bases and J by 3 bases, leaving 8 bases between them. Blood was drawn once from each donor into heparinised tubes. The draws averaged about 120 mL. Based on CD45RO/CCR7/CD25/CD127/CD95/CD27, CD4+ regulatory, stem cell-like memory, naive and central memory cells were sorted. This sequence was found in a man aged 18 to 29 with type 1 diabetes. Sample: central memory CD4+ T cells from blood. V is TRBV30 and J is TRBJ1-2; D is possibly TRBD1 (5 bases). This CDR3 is CAWSVDRYYGYTF. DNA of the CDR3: TGTGCCTGGAGTGTAGACAGATACTATGGCTACACCTTC.